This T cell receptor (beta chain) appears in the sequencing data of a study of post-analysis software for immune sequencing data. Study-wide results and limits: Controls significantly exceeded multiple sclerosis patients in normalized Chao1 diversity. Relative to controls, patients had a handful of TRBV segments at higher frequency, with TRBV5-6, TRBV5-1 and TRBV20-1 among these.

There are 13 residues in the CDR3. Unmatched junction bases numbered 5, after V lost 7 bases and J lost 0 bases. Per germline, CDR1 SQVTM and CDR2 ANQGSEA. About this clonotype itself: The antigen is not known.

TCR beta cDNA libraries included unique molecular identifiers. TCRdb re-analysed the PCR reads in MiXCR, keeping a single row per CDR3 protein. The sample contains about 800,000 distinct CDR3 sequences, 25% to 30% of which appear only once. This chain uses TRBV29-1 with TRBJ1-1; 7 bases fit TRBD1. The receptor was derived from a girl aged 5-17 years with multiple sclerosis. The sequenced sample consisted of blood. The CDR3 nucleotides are TGCAGCGCCGGACAGGTTTTGAACACTGAAGCTTTCTTT. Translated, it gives CSAGQVLNTEAFF.